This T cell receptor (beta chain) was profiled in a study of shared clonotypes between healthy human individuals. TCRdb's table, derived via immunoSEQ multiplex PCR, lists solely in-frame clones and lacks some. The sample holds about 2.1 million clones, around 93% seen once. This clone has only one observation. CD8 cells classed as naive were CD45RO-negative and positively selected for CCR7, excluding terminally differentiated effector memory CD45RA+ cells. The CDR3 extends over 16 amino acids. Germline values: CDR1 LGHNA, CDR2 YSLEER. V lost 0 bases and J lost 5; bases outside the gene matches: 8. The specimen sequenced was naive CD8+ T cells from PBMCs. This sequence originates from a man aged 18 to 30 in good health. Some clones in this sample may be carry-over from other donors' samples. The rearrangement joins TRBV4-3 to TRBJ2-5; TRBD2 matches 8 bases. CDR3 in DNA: TGCGCCAGCAGCCAAGATCGGGAGGGCTTCGGGGAGACCCAGTACTTC. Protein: CASSQDREGFGETQYF.